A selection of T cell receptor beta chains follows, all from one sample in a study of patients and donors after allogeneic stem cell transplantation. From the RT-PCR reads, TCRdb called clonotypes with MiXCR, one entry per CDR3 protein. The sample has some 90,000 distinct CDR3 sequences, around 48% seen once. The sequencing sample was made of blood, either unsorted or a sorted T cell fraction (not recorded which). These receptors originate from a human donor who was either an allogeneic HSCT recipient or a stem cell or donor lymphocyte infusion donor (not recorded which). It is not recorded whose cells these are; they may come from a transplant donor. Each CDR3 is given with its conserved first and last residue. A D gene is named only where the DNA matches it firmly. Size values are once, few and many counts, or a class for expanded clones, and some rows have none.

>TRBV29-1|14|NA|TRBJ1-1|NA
CSVGTREGGTEAFF
TGCAGCGTTGGTACAAGGGAAGGGGGAACTGAAGCTTTCTTT
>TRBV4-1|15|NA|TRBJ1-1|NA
CASSQVPRRGTEAFF
TGCGCCAGCAGCCAAGTACCCCGCAGGGGCACTGAAGCTTTCTTT
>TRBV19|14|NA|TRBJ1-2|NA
CASSIAGRNGDYTF
TGTGCCAGTAGTATCGCCGGACGGAACGGGGACTACACCTTC
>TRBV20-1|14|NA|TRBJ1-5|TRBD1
CSAPGQGLNQPQHF
TGCAGTGCTCCCGGACAGGGCCTAAATCAGCCCCAGCATTTT
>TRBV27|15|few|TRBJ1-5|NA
CASSLVSELNQPQHF
TGTGCCAGCAGCCTGGTATCGGAGCTCAATCAGCCCCAGCATTTT
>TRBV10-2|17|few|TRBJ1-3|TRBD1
CASSAGLTGGSGNTIYF
TGCGCCAGCAGCGCCGGGTTAACAGGGGGCTCTGGAAACACCATATATTTT
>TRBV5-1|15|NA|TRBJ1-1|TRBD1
CASSLNGQENTEAFF
TGCGCCAGCAGCTTGAATGGACAGGAGAACACTGAAGCTTTCTTT
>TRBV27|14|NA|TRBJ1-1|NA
CASSLRGALTEAFF
TGTGCCAGCAGTTTGCGGGGGGCCCTAACTGAAGCTTTCTTT
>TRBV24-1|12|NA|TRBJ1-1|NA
CATSAGNTEAFF
TGTGCCACCAGTGCAGGGAATACTGAAGCTTTCTTT
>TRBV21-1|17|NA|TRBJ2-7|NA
CASRTTALLRIVYEQYF
TGTGCCAGCAGAACGACAGCCCTACTAAGAATCGTCTACGAGCAGTACTTC
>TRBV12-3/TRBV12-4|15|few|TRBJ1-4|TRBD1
CASSPRQGQNEKLFF
TGTGCCAGCAGCCCCCGACAGGGGCAAAATGAAAAACTGTTTTTT
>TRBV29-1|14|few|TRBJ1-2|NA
CSVGGPERNYGYTF
TGCAGCGTTGGGGGACCCGAACGTAACTATGGCTACACCTTC
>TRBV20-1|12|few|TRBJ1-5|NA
CSARGPNQPQHF
TGCAGTGCTAGAGGGCCCAATCAGCCCCAGCATTTT
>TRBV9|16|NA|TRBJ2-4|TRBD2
CASSVGSRTSQNIQYF
TGTGCCAGCAGCGTCGGCTCCAGGACTAGCCAAAACATTCAGTACTTC
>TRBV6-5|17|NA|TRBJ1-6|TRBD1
CASSRRQGAIPTTPLHF
TGTGCCAGCAGTAGAAGACAGGGGGCGATTCCTACGACACCCCTCCACTTT
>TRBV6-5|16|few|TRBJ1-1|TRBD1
CASSYSGQQGNTEAFF
TGTGCCAGCAGTTACTCGGGACAGCAAGGAAACACTGAAGCTTTCTTT
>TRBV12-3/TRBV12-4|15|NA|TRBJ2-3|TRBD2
CASRLAGDGTDTQYF
TGTGCCAGCAGGTTAGCGGGAGACGGTACAGATACGCAGTATTTT
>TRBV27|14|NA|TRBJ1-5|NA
CASSVTGSNQPQHF
TGTGCCAGCAGTGTTACAGGAAGCAATCAGCCCCAGCATTTT
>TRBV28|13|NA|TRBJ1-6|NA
CASRISTDSPLHF
TGTGCCAGCAGAATCTCAACGGATTCACCCCTCCACTTT